This T cell receptor beta chain derives from a study of cytomegalovirus exposure and HLA in healthy donors (dated by TCRdb to 2017 to 2019). Regarding the study in general: According to an earlier analysis of 550 to 750 of the donors, about 180 million T cells yielded 90 million to 140 million unique TCR beta sequences and about 280 Gb of sequence data. About 300 gigabases of sequencing data and some 85 million unique TCR sequences were included in an early release covering 550 to 800 HLA-typed donors. Of the roughly 390 genotyped donors, approximately 83% fell in the genetic ancestry cluster associated with self-reported Caucasian donors. The study aimed to test whether cataloging public T cell receptors could reveal signatures of past pathogen exposure. The study profiled the T cell repertoires of more than 500 subjects by immunosequencing and related them to cytomegalovirus serostatus. A separate validation cohort of over 95 different subjects was used in addition to the 666-subject first cohort. To predict cytomegalovirus infection status, the study combined high-throughput TCR immunosequencing, statistical association of individual TCRs with disease status, and machine learning. In a later analysis, previously published TCR beta repertoires from 670 or so donors were re-analyzed and high-resolution HLA genotyping was added so that TCR occurrence patterns could be studied. In the later analysis, no new phenotypic data were used to find candidate immune exposures; instead, reliance was placed on TCR beta sequences and their occurrence across donors. To decide whether each TCR beta V gene segment behaved as functional or pseudogenic, an earlier analysis of some 570 of the donors relied on high-throughput TCR beta sequencing. Donor age, sex, ethnicity and CMV serostatus were collected together with the repertoire data. A later genetic analysis took genome-wide SNP genotypes for about 65% of the 666 donors and used that subset as a discovery cohort. Every repertoire in the discovery cohort had been generated on one and the same sequencing platform. Class I and class II HLA loci were covered by the typing at four-digit resolution. Typing coverage differed by locus: A, B, C, DRB1 and DQB1 were typed in about 629-630 donors, DQA1 in approximately 520, DPA1 in around 600, and DPB1 in just under 490. Several DR-DQ haplotypes were treated as single units for association and clustering because of strong linkage in the cohort. Across 300 to 400 genotyped donors of the cohort, an average of about 220,000 unique TCR beta nucleotide sequences per donor were sequenced, and roughly 20% of those sequences were non-productive. The study at large found these results: The study listed 150 to 200 TCR beta chains as associated with cytomegalovirus. A further reported finding was that TCR beta sequences accurately predicted the HLA-A and HLA-B alleles for most subjects in the first cohort. V-gene and J-gene trimming of TCR beta chains was associated with a missense DCLRE1C variant in a later genetic analysis, and the association was replicated in an independent cohort. Some 15 rarely observed V segments, including chromosome 9 orphons, were excluded from the earlier analysis of approximately 600 of the donors because counts were too low. When HLA alleles, especially DR and DQ, strongly co-occurred, TCR associations were difficult to assign to individual alleles. The classifier was reported to diagnose cytomegalovirus status with high specificity and sensitivity in both the original cohort and the validation cohort. According to a later analysis, TCR association rates differed among HLA loci, with DRB1 alleles showing the most associated TCRs and HLA-C alleles showing the fewest. Most TCR sequences were observed very rarely across donors, whereas some public TCRs were present in many individuals. Linkage disequilibrium might explain the correlated functional status among segregating V segments, but an unknown experimental factor could not be ruled out. For the cohort, immune exposure information was limited to CMV serostatus. Roughly uniform sequencing depth across donors was assumed in presence/absence analyses, although this assumption may not hold. Three of the identified cytomegalovirus-associated TCR beta chains were confirmed in vitro to be specific for cytomegalovirus antigens. HLA typing was unavailable for some donors at each locus, so association tests used only the typed subset. It was suggested by the authors that the approach could potentially be generalized to other disease states and immunological phenotypes. In a later analysis, several top co-occurrence clusters were reported to appear linked to parvovirus B19, influenza, CMV and Epstein-Barr virus. The sequencing pipeline was judged likely to have produced a cluster of highly shared sequence variants as a technical artifact. In a later analysis, HLA-associated TCR beta chains showed more clonal expansion and lower generation probabilities than non-associated chains that were equally common. Compared with the roughly 710-donor mean, donors in an Asian-associated ancestry cluster had fewer N-insertions in productive TCRs, according to a later genetic analysis. Some IMGT-functional V segments, including TRBV6-2 and TRBV6-3, could not be told apart with the 87-base-pair reads, so those segments were excluded. A later analysis found that most CMV-associated TCR beta chains appeared HLA-restricted, with HLA associations seemingly driven largely by CMV exposure. At a false discovery rate of 0.05, a later analysis linked fewer than 20,000 TCR beta sequences to specific HLA alleles. In an earlier analysis of over 550 of the donors, most TCR beta V segments were observed in productive rearrangements about 90% or about 30% of the time, broadly matching IMGT annotations. This cohort had only TCR beta chains sequenced, and the lack of alpha or paired-chain data limited which features could be detected.

The germline V gene (reference sequence) gives CDR1 as SEHNR and CDR2 as FQNEAQ. Its CDR3 holds 13 amino acids, cysteine through phenylalanine. The sequence is cut down to CDR3 DNA, 39 bases in frame from base 1. As regards this clone: Its cognate antigen has yet to be identified. The junction and the germline gene differ at one end; a read error may be behind it.

In total, around 600 healthy bone marrow donors made up the cohort. At the time of sampling, all cohort members were nominally healthy, though unrecorded immune exposures were likely present. The donor was CMV seronegative and belonged to the group of over 300 seronegative cohort members. A peripheral blood sample was provided by each donor, and peripheral blood mononuclear cells were used for TCR beta sequencing. Genomic DNA was extracted from the blood cell samples with the Qiagen DNeasy Blood Extraction Kit. Libraries were made using the immunoSEQ multiplex PCR assay. The multiplex PCR relied on a mix of 60 forward primers for TCR Vbeta segments and 13 reverse primers for TCR Jbeta segments. The CDR3 region of rearranged TCR beta genes was amplified from genomic DNA with a multiplex PCR assay. On the Illumina HiSeq System, the amplified TCR beta libraries were sequenced as 87-base-pair reads. The paper's processing steps were these. A later analysis tallied 80 million to 95 million unique TCR beta chains across the 666 repertoires, and approximately 9.9 million of those chains were shared by two or more donors. A nearest-neighbor algorithm error-corrected the raw reads and collapsed the reads into unique sequences, merging closely related sequences to remove PCR and sequencing errors. V, D and J gene segments were assigned by aligning CDR3 sequences to IMGT reference sequences. For a sequence to be retained, at least a six-nucleotide match to both a V gene segment and a J gene segment was required. Rearrangements were called productive when the CDR3 lacked stop codons and stayed in frame with V and J; all others were non-productive. CDR3 was defined by IMGT convention, running from the second conserved V-encoded cysteine to the conserved J-encoded phenylalanine. Sequences without an unambiguous match to a single V gene segment were excluded from the earlier analysis of approximately 600 of the donors. In an earlier analysis of several hundred of the donors, V segments were called functional above 56.7% productive rearrangements and were called segregating when the between-donor standard deviation exceeded 5%. To diagnose cytomegalovirus status from the catalog of TCR beta chain sequences, a statistical classification framework was built. In a later analysis, TCR nucleotide sequences were compared against IMGT/GENE-DB human TR gene sequences so that V and J genes could be assigned. A later analysis assigned CDR3 sequences and most-parsimonious VDJ recombination scenarios with the TCRdist pipeline. In a later analysis, every TCR beta chain was defined by the combination of its CDR3 amino acid sequence and its V-gene family, and reads without a unique V-gene family were dropped. As a way to deal with suspected cross-contamination and a sequencing artifact, a later analysis dropped more than 500 nucleotide sequences that were highly shared and had low generation probability. In a later analysis, a clonal expansion index was calculated for each public chain from normalized within-repertoire ranks of inferred template counts. Generation probabilities in a later analysis came from a VDJ recombination model fitted to out-of-frame rearrangements, and those results were checked against IGoR. A later analysis scored TCR-TCR, TCR-HLA and TCR-CMV co-occurrence with hypergeometric tests, applying a repertoire-size bias correction to TCR pairs. In a later analysis, false discovery rates were estimated by permuting HLA or CMV assignments 20 times. In a later analysis, co-occurring TCRs were grouped with DBSCAN, and TCRdist sequence similarity was added when clustering was performed within HLA-allele-positive subsets. Repertoires with fewer than 30,000 or more than 120,000 public chains, plus five repertoires with anomalous nucleotide sharing, were excluded from co-occurrence clustering. The immuneACCESS repertoire file appears here via TCRdb, limited to in-frame rearrangements. These files lack a portion of the clones; in checked studies, under half of the deficit traces to unresolved V genes, and the cause of the others is not known. For V, J and clone size, that table is used; D and trimming come from the DNA. The sample yields about 170,000 clones; about 80% were counted once. The top ten constitute about 2.3% of the sample.

The sequence was collected from a woman between 50 and 59 years old in good health and CMV-seronegative. The V gene is TRBV7-9 and the J gene is TRBJ1-2, and 7 bases in between align with TRBD1. Sequencing input: PBMCs. CDR3 protein: CASSRQGSLGHTF. The nucleotide sequence reads TGTGCCAGCAGTCGACAGGGTTCGCTTGGCCACACCTTC.